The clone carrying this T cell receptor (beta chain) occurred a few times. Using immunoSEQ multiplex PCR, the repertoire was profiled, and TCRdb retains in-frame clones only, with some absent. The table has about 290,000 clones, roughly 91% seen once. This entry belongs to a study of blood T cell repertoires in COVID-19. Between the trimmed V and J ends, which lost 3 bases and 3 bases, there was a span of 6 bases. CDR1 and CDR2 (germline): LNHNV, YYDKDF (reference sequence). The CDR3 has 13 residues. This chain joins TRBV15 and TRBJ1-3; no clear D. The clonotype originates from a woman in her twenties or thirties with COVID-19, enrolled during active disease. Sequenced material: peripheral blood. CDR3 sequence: CATSSQDGNTIYF. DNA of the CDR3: TGTGCCACCAGCAGTCAGGATGGAAACACCATATATTTT.